The 23 T cell receptor beta chains below were found in one sample sequenced in a study of blood T cell repertoires in COVID-19 (dated by TCRdb to 2019 to 2021). The library was prepared using the immunoSEQ multiplex PCR assay. The immuneACCESS repertoire file appears here via TCRdb, limited to in-frame rearrangements. These files lack a portion of the clones; in checked studies, under half of the deficit traces to unresolved V genes, and the cause of the others is not known. For this sample there are 15,000 to 20,000 clones; approximately 85% appear just once. The ten largest account for roughly 60% of the sample. Source material: peripheral blood. These receptor sequences come from a man older than 75 with acute or convalescent COVID-19.

The rearrangement uses TRBV6-5 and TRBJ2-2; 9 nucleotides match TRBD1. Germline V lookup: CDR1 MNHEY, CDR2 SVGAGI. The V gene end was trimmed by 4 bases and the J gene end by 1 base; junction bases not matched to a gene: 1. The CDR3 length is 15 residues. The CDR3 bases are TGTGCCAGCAGTTGGGGACAGGGGAACACCGGGGAGCTGTTTTTT. Its translation: CASSWGQGNTGELFF.

The V gene is TRBV28, the J gene TRBJ1-5, with D possibly TRBD1 on 6 matching bases. The germline CDR1 and CDR2 sequences are MDHEN and SYDVKM. V gave up 5 bases and J gave up 7 bases, with 15 bases separating them. This CDR3 is built from 14 residues. CDR3 coding DNA: TGTGCCAGCAGTCCGGGGGGGCAGGGGCAGCCCCAGCATTTT. Its translation: CASSPGGQGQPQHF. The complete variable domain, with remaining parts taken from reference TRBV28 and TRBJ1-5, reads DVKVTQSSRYLVKRTGEKVFLECVQDMDHENMFWYRQDPGLGLRLIYFSYDVKMKEKGDIPEGYSVSREKKERFSLILESASTNQTSMYLCASSPGGQGQPQHFGDGTRLSIL.

The rearrangement links TRBV27 to TRBJ1-2; D unresolved. The CDR3 contains 12 residues. CDR1 is MNHEY and CDR2 is SMNVEV in the germline V gene (reference sequence). V was clipped by 3 bases and J by 5 bases, with 7 bases between them. The CDR3 DNA reads TGTGCCAGCAGTTTGCTCGGGTATGGCTACACCTTC. Translating gives CASSLLGYGYTF.

The chain recombines TRBV5-6 with TRBJ1-6; 7 bases match TRBD1. Looked up from germline, CDR1 is SGHDT and CDR2 is YYEEEE. The junction had 3 bases not matched to a gene; V was cut back by 8 bases and J by 7 bases. This CDR3 region has 12 residues. CDR3 nucleotides: TGTGCCAGACAGGGGAGGAATTCACCCCTCCACTTT. It translates to CARQGRNSPLHF.

The genes are TRBV6-6 and TRBJ2-1; TRBD2 aligns across 7 bases. Germline V gives CDR1 MNHNY, CDR2 SVGAGI (reference sequence). Trimming at V came to 2 bases and at J to 9 bases, leaving 4 bases not matched to a gene. The CDR3 is 13 amino acids. Here the CDR3 DNA reads TGTGCCAGCAGTTACGCACTAGCGCTTGAGCAGTTCTTC. Translating gives CASSYALALEQFF.

The chain joins TRBV6-6 to TRBJ1-2; TRBD1 is a possible D gene (6 bases). The CDR3 sequence is 14 residues long. Germline V gives CDR1 MNHNY, CDR2 SVGAGI (reference sequence). V gave up 6 bases and J gave up 4 bases, with 15 bases separating them. CDR3 coding DNA: TGTGCCAGCAGAGACGGGGCCAGGGGCTATGGCTACACCTTC. This sequence encodes CASRDGARGYGYTF.

A few counts support this clone. J is TRBJ1-5 and V is TRBV5-8, with D tentatively TRBD1 (6 bases). Between the trimmed V and J ends, which lost 1 base and 8 bases, there was a span of 13 bases. The CDR3 length is 14 residues. The germline V gene has CDR1 SGHTS and CDR2 YDEGEE. The CDR3 DNA sequence: TGTGCCAGCAGCTTGTTTTGGGGGCGCGAGCCCCAGCATTTT. Translated, it gives CASSLFWGREPQHF.

This chain joins TRBV11-2 and TRBJ2-3; 12 nucleotides match TRBD2. The CDR3 is 16 amino acids. V lost 4 bases, J lost 4 bases, and 6 bases stayed unmatched. CDR1 is SGHAT, CDR2 FQNNGV, per germline. CDR3 coding DNA: TGTGCCAGCAGCTCCGCTAGCGGGGGGGCCTCAGATACGCAGTATTTT. Translating it yields CASSSASGGASDTQYF.

This chain connects TRBV29-1 to TRBJ1-2; no reliable D call. The CDR3 is 16 amino acids. CDR1 is SQVTM and CDR2 is ANQGSEA in the germline V gene. The V and J ends lost 7 bases and 1 base respectively, with 22 bases between them. The CDR3 DNA is TGCAGCGCCGGGGAGTCGTCCGTTGCAAGTAACTATGGCTACACCTTC. Translating gives CSAGESSVASNYGYTF.

This clone has just a few counts. The chain combines TRBV6-5 with TRBJ2-3; 7 nucleotides line up with TRBD1. Trimming at V came to 7 bases and at J to 5 bases, leaving 6 bases not matched to a gene. Germline CDR1 and CDR2: MNHEY and SVGAGI. The CDR3 has 13 amino acids. In DNA form, the CDR3 reads TGTGCCAGCACCTTCCCAGGGGGAGATACGCAGTATTTT. Its translation: CASTFPGGDTQYF.

In DNA, the CDR3 is TGTGCCAGCAGCCAAGGGGCGGGGGAAAGAGCTTTCTTT. Its translation: CASSQGAGERAFF. The V gene is TRBV3-1 (or the pseudogene TRBV3-2), the J gene TRBJ1-1, with D maybe TRBD1 (5 bases). Deletions cut 1 base from V and 10 bases from J, with 13 bases between. Germline V gene data show CDR1 as LGHDT and CDR2 as YNNKEL (reference sequence). This CDR3 has 13 residues.

The chain links TRBV7-2 to TRBJ2-1; D gene uncertain. The CDR3 sequence is 13 residues long. Germline values: CDR1 SGHTA, CDR2 FQGNSA. V dropped 5 bases and J dropped 8 bases, with 13 bases sitting between them. In nucleotides, the CDR3 is TGTGCCAGCAGCCAGCCTCAGGTTGATGAGCAGTTCTTC. Its translation is CASSQPQVDEQFF.

The chain employs TRBV3-1 (or the pseudogene TRBV3-2) and TRBJ2-7; D gene uncertain. The CDR3 runs 14 residues. The ends were cut back, 2 bases at V and 3 bases at J, with 11 bases in the middle. Germline CDR1 and CDR2: LGHDT and YNNKEL (reference sequence). CDR3 in DNA: TGTGCCAGCAGCCAACTTACACGGAGCTACGAGCAGTACTTC. It codes for CASSQLTRSYEQYF.

This chain uses TRBV19 with TRBJ1-4; D is perhaps TRBD1 (6 bases). Germline V gives CDR1 LNHDA, CDR2 SQIVND (reference sequence). The CDR3 loop spans 14 amino acids. Deletions cut 2 bases from V and 8 bases from J, with 12 bases between. CDR3 sequence reads: CASSIQGGNEKLFF. CDR3 bases: TGTGCCAGTAGTATACAAGGGGGAAACGAAAAACTGTTTTTT. The full variable domain, rest sourced from reference TRBV19 and TRBJ1-4, is DGGITQSPKYLFRKEGQNVTLSCEQNLNHDAMYWYRQDPGQGLRLIYYSQIVNDFQKGDIAEGYSVSREKKESFPLTVTSAQKNPTAFYLCASSIQGGNEKLFFGSGTQLSVL.

This chain connects TRBV5-1 to TRBJ2-5; TRBD2 aligns across 11 bases. Germline V lookup: CDR1 SGHRS, CDR2 YFSETQ. The CDR3 is made up of 16 amino acids. J was trimmed by 1 base and V by 4 bases; bases with no gene match: 6. The CDR3 is CASSRLGTSGQETQYF. The CDR3 nucleotides read TGCGCCAGCAGCCGTTTAGGGACTAGCGGCCAAGAGACCCAGTACTTC.

This sequence joins TRBV15 and TRBJ2-5; 7 bases match TRBD2. The germline CDR1 and CDR2 sequences are LNHNV and YYDKDF (reference sequence). Trimming at V came to 3 bases and at J to 0 bases, leaving 1 base not matched to a gene. This CDR3 region has 14 residues. The CDR3: CATSRGGYQETQYF. In DNA, the CDR3 is TGTGCCACCAGCAGGGGGGGGTACCAAGAGACCCAGTACTTC.

This chain connects TRBV9 to TRBJ2-2, with 11 bases aligning to TRBD2. The CDR3 runs 17 residues. J lost 2 bases, V lost 0 bases, and 3 bases had no gene match. Germline V gene data show CDR1 as SGDLS and CDR2 as YYNGEE. The CDR3 DNA is TGTGCCAGCAGCGTAGGGCTAGCGGGGGGAAACACCGGGGAGCTGTTTTTT. Translated: CASSVGLAGGNTGELFF.

This clone was counted a single time. V and J are TRBV5-5 and TRBJ1-4; D is possibly TRBD1 (6 bases). The CDR3 is made up of 16 amino acids. Germline CDR1 reads SGHKS; CDR2 reads YYEKEE (reference sequence). With 0 bases removed from V and 1 base from J, the gap between germline ends came to 10 bases. CDR3 DNA: TGTGCCAGCAGCTTGGACAGGGTGCAAACTAATGAAAAACTGTTTTTT. Its translation is CASSLDRVQTNEKLFF.

The chain recombines TRBV5-4 with TRBJ2-5, with 10 nucleotides matching TRBD1. Unmatched junction bases numbered 4, after V lost 4 bases and J lost 1 base. Germline values: CDR1 SGHNT, CDR2 YYREEE (reference sequence). CDR3 length equals 15 residues. The CDR3 nucleotides are TGTGCCAGCAGCGGCTGGACAGGGGGCCAAGAGACCCAGTACTTC. Its protein is CASSGWTGGQETQYF.

J is TRBJ2-7 and V is TRBV9; TRBD1 agrees at 10 bases. CDR3 size: 15 residues. Germline CDR1 is SGDLS and CDR2 is YYNGEE. J gave up 3 bases and V 0 bases, and 3 bases lay outside the gene matches. CDR3 residues: CASSVVGTGDYEQYF. The CDR3 DNA is TGTGCCAGCAGCGTAGTGGGGACAGGGGACTACGAGCAGTACTTC.

The V gene is TRBV19, the J gene TRBJ2-5, with 11 bases identical to TRBD2. The CDR3 contains 17 residues. Germline V gene sequence: CDR1 LNHDA, CDR2 SQIVND (reference sequence). V was clipped by 4 bases and J by 5 bases; unmatched bases: 12. The CDR3: CASSTTSGGALGETQYF. In nucleotides, the CDR3 is TGTGCCAGTAGTACCACTAGCGGGGGCGCGCTCGGGGAGACCCAGTACTTC.

The V call is TRBV27, the J call TRBJ2-1, with D perhaps matching TRBD2 (6 bases). Germline lookup yields CDR1 MNHEY and CDR2 SMNVEV (reference sequence). V lost 3 bases and J lost 4, with 13 bases in between. The CDR3 has 15 residues. The CDR3 here is CASSLMLGGYNEQFF. The CDR3, as DNA: TGTGCCAGCAGTTTGATGCTCGGAGGGTACAATGAGCAGTTCTTC.

The V call is TRBV7-7, the J call TRBJ2-5; TRBD1 is a possible D gene (6 bases). Germline CDR1 is SSHAT and CDR2 is FNYEAQ (reference sequence). Trimming cost V 2 bases and J 2 bases, with 12 bases left between them. This CDR3 is built from 15 residues. The CDR3 coding sequence is TGTGCCAGCAGCTTACACGGGACACAACAAGAGACCCAGTACTTC. It is translated as CASSLHGTQQETQYF.